One and the same sample provided the 23 T cell receptor beta chains below, sequenced in a study of blood T cell repertoires in COVID-19. Generated by immunoSEQ multiplex PCR, the TCRdb table keeps only in-frame clones and is missing some. The sample lists 330,000 or so clones, 80% to 90% occurring once. The specimen sequenced was PBMCs or T cells enriched from blood (not recorded which). These TCRs come from a man aged 25 to 40 who had recovered from COVID-19.

This rearrangement joins TRBV5-1 to TRBJ2-5, with D possibly TRBD1 on 7 matching bases. This CDR3 spans 14 amino acids. In germline, CDR1 is SGHRS, CDR2 YFSETQ. V shed 4 bases and J shed 6 bases, with 16 bases lying between them. The DNA for the CDR3 is TGCGCCAGCAGCCCCGGGACAGCGGGTCAGACCCAGTACTTC. Amino acids: CASSPGTAGQTQYF.

This clone was seen a handful of times. The chain carries TRBV15 and TRBJ1-6; a weak D match, TRBD1 (6 bases). The CDR3 extends over 17 amino acids. Germline V gene data show CDR1 as LNHNV and CDR2 as YYDKDF (reference sequence). With 0 bases removed from V and 3 bases from J, the gap between germline ends came to 12 bases. The CDR3 spells CATSRDPGQYYNSPLHF. In nucleotides, the CDR3 is TGTGCCACCAGCAGAGACCCCGGACAGTACTATAATTCACCCCTCCACTTT.

The rearrangement joins TRBV5-1 to TRBJ2-5; 8 bases fit TRBD1. The CDR3 runs 15 residues. With V trimmed by 6 bases and J by 5 bases, 12 bases remained unmatched. From germline, CDR1 is SGHRS and CDR2 YFSETQ. CDR3 region: CASNKAPGGAETQYF. The CDR3 bases are TGCGCCAGCAATAAAGCTCCAGGGGGCGCGGAGACCCAGTACTTC.

The chain links TRBV11-1 to TRBJ1-6; perhaps TRBD1 as D (6 bases). Germline lookup yields CDR1 SGHAT and CDR2 FQDESV (reference sequence). V lost 1 base, J lost 10 bases, and 11 bases lay in between. The CDR3 loop spans 14 amino acids. In DNA, the CDR3 is TGTGCCAGCAGCTTAGGCGCAGGGGAATCACCCCTCCACTTT. Protein product: CASSLGAGESPLHF.

About this clone itself: This sample also contains other DNA sequences that code for the same CDR3. The rearrangement joins TRBV3-1 (or the pseudogene TRBV3-2) to TRBJ2-5; 15 bases are a match to TRBD2. Per the germline V gene, CDR1 is LGHDT and CDR2 is YNNKEL (reference sequence). J was trimmed by 4 bases and V by 9 bases; bases with no gene match: 6. The CDR3 is 15 residues long. This CDR3 reads CASGLAGGLRETQYF. CDR3 bases: TGTGCCAGTGGACTAGCGGGGGGGCTGAGAGAGACCCAGTACTTC.

The rearrangement joins TRBV29-1 to TRBJ2-7, with TRBD2 identical over 8 bases. J was trimmed by 4 bases and V by 6 bases; bases with no gene match: 8. There are 13 residues in the CDR3. Germline V gene sequence: CDR1 SQVTM, CDR2 ANQGSEA. The CDR3 region is CSVTPRGGYEQYF. The CDR3 nucleotides read TGCAGCGTCACACCTCGGGGGGGGTACGAGCAGTACTTC.

The chain has TRBV7-5 and TRBJ1-5; the listed D gene, TRBD1, was not tested against the DNA. TRBV7-5 is a known pseudogene. This CDR3 comprises 16 residues. CDR3 amino acids: CARSLAGGTVNQPQHF. The CDR3 coding sequence is TGTGCCAGAAGCTTAGCAGGGGGAACGGTCAATCAGCCCCAGCATTTT.

This sequence joins TRBV7-6 and TRBJ2-3; TRBD2 aligns across 9 bases. With V trimmed by 5 bases and J by 3 bases, 6 bases remained unmatched. The CDR3 length is 15 residues. The germline CDR1 and CDR2 sequences are SGHVS and FNYEAQ. CDR3 coding DNA: TGTGCCAGCAGCAACCGACTAGCGGCTACAGATACGCAGTATTTT. Protein: CASSNRLAATDTQYF.

The table lists this clone with a few counts. The V call is TRBV6-1, the J call TRBJ2-2; D is uncertain. Germline loops: CDR1 MNHNS, CDR2 SASEGT. The CDR3 totals 16 residues. Trimming took 1 base from V and 4 from J, leaving 13 bases between them. CDR3 region: CASSEVVAFGTGELFF. In DNA form, the CDR3 reads TGTGCCAGCAGTGAAGTTGTAGCATTTGGCACCGGGGAGCTGTTTTTT.

CDR3 amino acids: CASSFRTGEYEQYF. In nucleotides, the CDR3 is TGTGCCAGCAGCTTCAGGACAGGGGAATACGAGCAGTACTTC. This chain connects TRBV11-2 to TRBJ2-7, with 9 nucleotides matching TRBD1. The germline CDR1 and CDR2 sequences are SGHAT and FQNNGV. The CDR3 runs to 14 residues. Germline trimming cut 3 bases from V and 4 bases from J; bases unmatched to any gene: 4.

This clone was seen just once. A single base separates this from a much larger clone, so it may be a read error. V and J are TRBV21-1 and TRBJ2-5; TRBD2, the table's D call, was not compared with the DNA. TRBV21-1 is listed as a pseudogene. This CDR3 has 14 residues. The CDR3 nucleotides are TGTGCCAGCAGCGAACGGAGGGGCGTTGAGACCCAGTACTTC. This sequence encodes CASSERRGVETQYF.

This chain joins TRBV15 and TRBJ2-3; TRBD2 matches 9 bases. This CDR3 comprises 15 residues. The trim removed 3 bases at V and 6 bases at J, leaving 7 bases unmatched. Germline CDR1 and CDR2: LNHNV and YYDKDF (reference sequence). CDR3 nucleotide sequence: TGTGCCACCAGCAGTGCGGGGGGGGCCGGGGATACGCAGTATTTT. Protein: CATSSAGGAGDTQYF. The full variable domain, its missing parts supplied by reference TRBV15 and TRBJ2-3, is DAMVIQNPRYQVTQFGKPVTLSCSQTLNHNVMYWYQQKSSQAPKLLFHYYDKDFNNEADTPDNFQSRRPNTSFCFLDIRSPGLGDTAMYLCATSSAGGAGDTQYFGPGTRLTVL.

The chain recombines TRBV30 with TRBJ1-4; D not certain. The V gene's germline CDR1 is GTSNPN and CDR2 SVGIG (reference sequence). Trimming took 4 bases from V and 0 from J, leaving 9 bases between them. This CDR3 has 14 amino acids. The CDR3 coding sequence is TGTGCCTGGAATAGGGAGACAACTAATGAAAAACTGTTTTTT. Its translation: CAWNRETTNEKLFF.

This clone was found many times. The rearrangement links TRBV3-1 (or the pseudogene TRBV3-2) to TRBJ1-1, with D perhaps matching TRBD1 (5 bases). The CDR3 consists of 13 residues. CDR1 and CDR2 (germline): LGHDT, YNNKEL (reference sequence). Trimming took 4 bases from V and 10 from J, leaving 16 bases between them. Here the CDR3 reads CASSPLEGTGAFF. The CDR3 DNA sequence: TGTGCCAGCAGCCCCCTGGAGGGGACGGGAGCTTTCTTT.

A few counts support this clone. This chain joins TRBV2 and TRBJ1-5, with TRBD1 as a possible D gene (6 bases). CDR1 SNHLY and CDR2 FYNNEI come from the germline V gene. The CDR3 spans 15 residues. Trimming removed 7 bases from V and 2 bases from J, with 15 bases in between. In DNA form, the CDR3 reads TGTGCCAGCACCGGACAGCCCAATGGCAATCAGCCCCAGCATTTT. Translation gives CASTGQPNGNQPQHF.

The CDR3 DNA is TGCGCCAGCTACCCACAGGGGACACAAGAGACCCAGTACTTC. Protein sequence: CASYPQGTQETQYF. This chain uses TRBV5-1 with TRBJ2-5; 7 bases are a match to TRBD1. V lost 7 bases and J lost 2; bases outside the gene matches: 8. Germline CDR1 and CDR2: SGHRS and YFSETQ. The CDR3 has 14 amino acids.

The chain carries TRBV18 and TRBJ2-7; 7 bases match TRBD1. Germline V gene lookup returns CDR1 KGHSH and CDR2 LQKENI. This CDR3 has 13 residues. V was clipped by 6 bases and J by 4 bases; unmatched bases: 6. The CDR3 is CASSTDRAYEQYF. Written as DNA, the CDR3 is TGTGCCAGCTCTACTGACAGGGCTTACGAGCAGTACTTC.

The rearrangement uses TRBV15 and TRBJ1-5; 9 positions match TRBD1. The CDR3 length is 14 residues. Trimming took 5 bases from V and 5 from J; bases not matched to a gene: 4. Looked up from germline, CDR1 is LNHNV and CDR2 is YYDKDF (reference sequence). The CDR3: CATSLGQGDQPQHF. DNA of the CDR3: TGTGCCACCAGCTTGGGACAGGGCGATCAGCCCCAGCATTTT.

CDR3: CASSAGRDRGPRAGNTIYF. The DNA of the CDR3 is TGTGCCAGCAGCGCAGGCCGGGACAGGGGGCCTCGGGCGGGAAACACCATATATTTT. V and J are TRBV9 and TRBJ1-3, with 12 bases that match TRBD1. Germline lookup yields CDR1 SGDLS and CDR2 YYNGEE. Germline trimming cut 3 bases from V and 4 bases from J; bases unmatched to any gene: 14. This CDR3 is 19 amino acids long.

V is TRBV12-5 and J is TRBJ1-1; TRBD1 is a possible D gene (5 bases). CDR3 length: 15 amino acids. Germline CDR1 and CDR2: LGHNT and FRNRAP. V lost 3 bases and J 1 base, leaving 12 bases between the germline ends. The CDR3 bases are TGTGCTAGTGGTTTAGGGGCAGTACCGAACACTGAAGCTTTCTTT. It translates to CASGLGAVPNTEAFF.

CDR3 DNA: TGTGCCAGCTCGCCCGCGACTAGCGGGGGGGCAGCAGATACGCAGTATTTT. Translation: CASSPATSGGAADTQYF. The chain is built from TRBV18 and TRBJ2-3; 14 positions match TRBD2. V lost 6 bases, J lost 4 bases, and 9 bases stayed unmatched. This CDR3 contains 17 residues. From germline, CDR1 is KGHSH and CDR2 LQKENI.

The rearrangement links TRBV11-3 to TRBJ1-1; the D gene is possibly TRBD1 (6 bases). The ends were cut back, 5 bases at V and 11 bases at J, with 15 bases in the middle. The CDR3 is 12 amino acids. Germline V CDR1 and CDR2: SGHNT, YENEEA. CDR3 in amino acids: CASSPEGQAAFF. The CDR3 region has the DNA TGTGCCAGCAGCCCCGAGGGACAAGCGGCTTTCTTT.

The chain joins TRBV28 to TRBJ1-2; D gene uncertain. The CDR3 consists of 12 residues. Between the trimmed V and J ends, which lost 6 bases and 8 bases, there was a span of 13 bases. The germline gives CDR1 MDHEN, CDR2 SYDVKM. DNA of the CDR3: TGTGCCAGCAGAGGGAGTACCGGCGGCTACACCTTC. It translates to CASRGSTGGYTF.